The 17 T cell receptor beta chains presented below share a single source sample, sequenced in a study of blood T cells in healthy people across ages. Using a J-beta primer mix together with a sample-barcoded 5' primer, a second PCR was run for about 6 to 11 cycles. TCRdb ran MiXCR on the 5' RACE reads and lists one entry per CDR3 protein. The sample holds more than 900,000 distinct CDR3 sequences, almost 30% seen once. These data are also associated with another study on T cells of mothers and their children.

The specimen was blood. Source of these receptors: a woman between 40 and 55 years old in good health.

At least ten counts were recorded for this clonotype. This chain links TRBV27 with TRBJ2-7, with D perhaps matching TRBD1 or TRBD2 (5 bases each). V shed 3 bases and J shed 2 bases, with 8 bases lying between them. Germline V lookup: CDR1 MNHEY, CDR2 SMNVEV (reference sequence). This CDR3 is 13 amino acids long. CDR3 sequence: CASSFGATYEQYF. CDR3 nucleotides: TGTGCCAGCAGTTTCGGGGCCACCTACGAGCAGTACTTC.

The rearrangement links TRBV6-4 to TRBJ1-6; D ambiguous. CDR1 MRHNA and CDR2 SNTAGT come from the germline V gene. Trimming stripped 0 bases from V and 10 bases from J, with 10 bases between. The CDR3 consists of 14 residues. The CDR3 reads CASSDSYGESPLHF. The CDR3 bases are TGTGCCAGCAGTGACTCCTATGGGGAATCACCCCTCCACTTT.

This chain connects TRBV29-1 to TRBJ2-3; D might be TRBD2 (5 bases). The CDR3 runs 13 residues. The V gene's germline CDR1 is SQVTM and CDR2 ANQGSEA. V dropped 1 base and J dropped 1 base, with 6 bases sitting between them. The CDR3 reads CSVEGTRTDTQYF. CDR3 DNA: TGCAGCGTTGAAGGGACTCGCACAGATACGCAGTATTTT.

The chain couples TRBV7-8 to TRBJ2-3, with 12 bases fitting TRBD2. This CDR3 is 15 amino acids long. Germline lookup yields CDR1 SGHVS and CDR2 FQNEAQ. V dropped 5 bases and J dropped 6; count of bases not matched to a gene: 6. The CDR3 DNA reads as TGTGCCAGCAGCGGGCGGACTAGCGGGGATGATACGCAGTATTTT. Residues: CASSGRTSGDDTQYF.

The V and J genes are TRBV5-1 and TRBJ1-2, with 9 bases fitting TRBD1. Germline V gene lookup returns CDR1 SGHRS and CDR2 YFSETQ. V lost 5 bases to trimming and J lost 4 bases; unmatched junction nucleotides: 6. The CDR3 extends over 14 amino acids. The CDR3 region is CASRTGGLAYGYTF. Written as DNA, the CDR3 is TGCGCCAGCAGGACAGGGGGTTTGGCCTATGGCTACACCTTC.

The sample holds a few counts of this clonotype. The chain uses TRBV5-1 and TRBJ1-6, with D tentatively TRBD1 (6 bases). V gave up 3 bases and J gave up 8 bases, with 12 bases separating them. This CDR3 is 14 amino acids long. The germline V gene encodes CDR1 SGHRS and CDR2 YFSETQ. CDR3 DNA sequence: TGCGCCAGCAGCTATACAGGGTCTGATTCACCCCTCCACTTT. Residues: CASSYTGSDSPLHF.

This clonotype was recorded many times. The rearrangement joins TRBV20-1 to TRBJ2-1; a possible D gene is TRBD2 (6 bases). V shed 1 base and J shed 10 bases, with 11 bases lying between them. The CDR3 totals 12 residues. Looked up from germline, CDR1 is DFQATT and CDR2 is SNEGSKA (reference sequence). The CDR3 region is CSARGGGVEQFF. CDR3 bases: TGCAGTGCTAGAGGCGGCGGGGTAGAGCAGTTCTTC.

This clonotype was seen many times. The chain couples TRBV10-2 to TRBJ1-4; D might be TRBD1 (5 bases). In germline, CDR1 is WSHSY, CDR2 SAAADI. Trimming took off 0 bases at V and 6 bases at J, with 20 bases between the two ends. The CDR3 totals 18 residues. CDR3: CASSESVPGAPRDEKLFF. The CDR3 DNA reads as TGCGCCAGCAGTGAGTCAGTTCCCGGGGCCCCAAGGGATGAAAAACTGTTTTTT.

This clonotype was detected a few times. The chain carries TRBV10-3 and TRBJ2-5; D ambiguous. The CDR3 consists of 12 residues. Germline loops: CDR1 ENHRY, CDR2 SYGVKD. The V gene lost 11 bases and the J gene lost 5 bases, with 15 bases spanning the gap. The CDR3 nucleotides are TGTGCCTACGGGCCATTCCTGGAGACCCAGTACTTC. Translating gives CAYGPFLETQYF.

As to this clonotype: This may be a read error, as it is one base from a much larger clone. This CDR3 is CASSVIGDRGSSNQPQHF. The CDR3 DNA reads as TGTGCCAGCAGTGTAATTGGGGACAGGGGCTCGAGCAATCAGCCCCAGCATTTT. This chain links TRBV2 with TRBJ1-5, with 10 bases fitting TRBD1. The CDR3 is 18 amino acids. The germline V gene encodes CDR1 SNHLY and CDR2 FYNNEI. V was pared by 4 bases and J by 1 base, with 10 bases of the junction left unmatched.

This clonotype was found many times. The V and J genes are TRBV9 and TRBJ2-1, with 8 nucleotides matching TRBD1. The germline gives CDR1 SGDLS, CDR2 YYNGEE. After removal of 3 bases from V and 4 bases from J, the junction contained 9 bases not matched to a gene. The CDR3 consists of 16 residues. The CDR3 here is CASSERNRGMYNEQFF. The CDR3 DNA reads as TGTGCCAGCAGCGAGAGGAACAGGGGGATGTACAATGAGCAGTTCTTC.

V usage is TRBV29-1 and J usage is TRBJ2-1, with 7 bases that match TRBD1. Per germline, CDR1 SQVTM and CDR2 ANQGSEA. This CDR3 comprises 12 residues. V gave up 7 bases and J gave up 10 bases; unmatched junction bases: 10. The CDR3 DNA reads TGCAGCGCCCGGGACAGTGCCTACGAGCAGTTCTTC. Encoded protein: CSARDSAYEQFF.

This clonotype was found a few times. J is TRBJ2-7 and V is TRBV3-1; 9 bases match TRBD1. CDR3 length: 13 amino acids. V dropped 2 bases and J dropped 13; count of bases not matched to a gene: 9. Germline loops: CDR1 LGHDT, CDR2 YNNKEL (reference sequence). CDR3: CASSQSRDRASYF. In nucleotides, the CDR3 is TGTGCCAGCAGCCAATCTCGGGACAGGGCAAGCTACTTC.

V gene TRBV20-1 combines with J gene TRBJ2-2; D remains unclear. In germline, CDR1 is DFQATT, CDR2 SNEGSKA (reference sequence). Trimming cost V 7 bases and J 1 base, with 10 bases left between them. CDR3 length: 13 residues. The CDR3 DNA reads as TGCAGTGGCGCTACTTGGAACACCGGGGAGCTGTTTTTT. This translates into CSGATWNTGELFF.

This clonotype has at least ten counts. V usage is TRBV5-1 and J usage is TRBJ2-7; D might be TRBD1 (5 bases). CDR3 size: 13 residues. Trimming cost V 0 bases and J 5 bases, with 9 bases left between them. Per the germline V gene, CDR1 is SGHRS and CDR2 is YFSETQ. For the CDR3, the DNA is TGCGCCAGCAGCTTGGAAGGCAGGGACGAGCAGTACTTC. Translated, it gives CASSLEGRDEQYF. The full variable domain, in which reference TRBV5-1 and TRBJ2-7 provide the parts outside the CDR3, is KAGVTQTPRYLIKTRGQQVTLSCSPISGHRSVSWYQQTPGQGLQFLFEYFSETQRNKGNFPGRFSGRQFSNSRSEMNVSTLELGDSALYLCASSLEGRDEQYFGPGTRLTVT.

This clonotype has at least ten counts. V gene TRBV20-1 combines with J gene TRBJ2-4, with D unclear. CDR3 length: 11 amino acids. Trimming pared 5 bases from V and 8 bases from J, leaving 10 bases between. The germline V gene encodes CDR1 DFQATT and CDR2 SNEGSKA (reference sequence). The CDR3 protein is CSAPIMDIQYF. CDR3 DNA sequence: TGCAGTGCTCCAATCATGGACATTCAGTACTTC.

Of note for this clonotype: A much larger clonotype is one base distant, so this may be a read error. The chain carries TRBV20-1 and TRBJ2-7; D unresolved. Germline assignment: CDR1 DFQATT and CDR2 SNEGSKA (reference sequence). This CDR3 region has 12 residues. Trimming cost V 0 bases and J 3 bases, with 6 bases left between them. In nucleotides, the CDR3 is TGCAGTGCTAGAGAGAGCGACTACGAGCAGTACTTC. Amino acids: CSARESDYEQYF.